This T cell receptor beta chain emerged from a study of blood T cell repertoires in COVID-19. Across the whole study: From T cells, B-cell-depleted T cells, or PBMCs came the material, which was cDNA or gDNA.

Method: immunoSEQ multiplex PCR; TCRdb's copy keeps in-frame clones and lacks some. This sample has approximately 480,000 clones, with roughly 87% found just once. The source material was PBMCs or T cells enriched from blood (not recorded which). This clonotype was sampled from a woman under 30 who had recovered from COVID-19.

The DNA of the CDR3 is TGTGCCAGCAGTCGGGACAGGGAAAGTCATGGCTACACCTTC. Amino acids: CASSRDRESHGYTF. The chain recombines TRBV5-4 with TRBJ1-2, with 9 bases fitting TRBD1. The V gene end was trimmed by 5 bases and the J gene end by 6 bases; junction bases not matched to a gene: 8. The CDR3 contains 14 residues. Germline lookup yields CDR1 SGHNT and CDR2 YYREEE (reference sequence).